Here is one T cell receptor beta chain with its context. Its antigen is not yet known. Within one base of it there is no much larger clone, and no base qualities were kept. This entry comes from a study of blood T cell repertoires in COVID-19 (dated by TCRdb to 2020 to 2021). In terms of the full investigation: Collaborator samples came from the United States, Italy and Spain and covered acute and convalescent phases of COVID-19. The prospective study material was composed of cDNA or gDNA derived from T cells, B-cell-depleted T cells, or PBMCs. Deeply sampled blood TCRbeta repertoires from subjects exposed to, actively infected with, or recovered from COVID-19 were included in the dataset. The repertoires were released in a freely available public database intended as a resource for research on the immune response to SARS-CoV-2. Samples were obtained from the ongoing ImmuneRACE study (first 160 participants) and from about 1,300 subjects provided by 6 global collaborators. The sample metadata nearly always contained a de-identified subject ID, COVID-19 status, age in years and sex. Where available, HLA class I and class II types were obtained from metadata supplied by the sample provider rather than from assay-based typing.

The immunoSEQ Assay, a bias-controlled multiplex PCR, was used to amplify TCRbeta CDR3 regions from genomic DNA. In the original analysis: Within the assay, amplification of reference gene primers was used to estimate how many nucleated cells each sample contained. To quantify the absolute abundance of each unique TCRbeta CDR3 rearrangement, sequence reads were collapsed and filtered. For each sample, productive Simpson clonality was calculated by taking the square root of Simpson's diversity index across productive rearrangements. TCRdb took over this immuneACCESS table, retaining in-frame rearrangements with V and J assigned. Such tables are incomplete; in checked studies, under half of the missing clones stem from an unresolved V gene, and the remainder is unexplained. The D gene and trimming were derived from the DNA, and the V and J assignments and clone size from that table. A total of hundreds of thousands of clones appear in this sample, 86% of them only once. The ten largest clones represent approximately 10% of the sample.

In Seattle, one collaborating source enrolled patients while the infection was active and tracked those patients longitudinally over the course of disease. Each collaborating institution followed its own protocols to collect whole blood in K2EDTA tubes. For TCRbeta analysis, collaborators shipped samples in one of three forms: frozen whole blood, isolated PBMCs, or DNA extracted from either of those sample types. What the work shows at the level of the full study, not this receptor alone: How much clinical and demographic metadata was included differed by source and by participant, and the metadata was provided uncurated.

Per the germline V gene, MDHEN is the CDR1 and SYDVKM is the CDR2. The CDR3 contains 15 residues, cysteine and phenylalanine counted. Only the CDR3 DNA stays, 45 bases, in frame from base 1. V is trimmed back by 11 bases and J by 0 bases, and the junction contains 11 bases that no gene match accounts for. This chain is built from TRBV28 and TRBJ2-5, with 8 middle bases fitting TRBD2. Sequenced material: peripheral blood. The TCR sequence derives from a man aged 45 to 65 with COVID-19, enrolled during active disease. The CDR3 region reads CASGGAGSNQETQYF. The bases read TGTGCCTCCGGGGGGGCAGGTTCCAACCAAGAGACCCAGTACTTC.